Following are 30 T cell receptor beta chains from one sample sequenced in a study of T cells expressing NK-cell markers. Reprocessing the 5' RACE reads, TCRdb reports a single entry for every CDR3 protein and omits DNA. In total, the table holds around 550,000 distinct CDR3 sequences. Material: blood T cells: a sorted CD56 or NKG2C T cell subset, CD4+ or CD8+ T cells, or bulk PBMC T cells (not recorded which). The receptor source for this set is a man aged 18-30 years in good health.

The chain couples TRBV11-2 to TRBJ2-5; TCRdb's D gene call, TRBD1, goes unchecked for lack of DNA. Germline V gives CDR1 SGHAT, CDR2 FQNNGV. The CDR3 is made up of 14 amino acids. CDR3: CASSLDRGQGAQYF.

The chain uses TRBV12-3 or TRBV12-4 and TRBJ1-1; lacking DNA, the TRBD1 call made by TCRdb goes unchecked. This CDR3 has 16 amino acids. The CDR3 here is CASSFGTGAGNTEAFF.

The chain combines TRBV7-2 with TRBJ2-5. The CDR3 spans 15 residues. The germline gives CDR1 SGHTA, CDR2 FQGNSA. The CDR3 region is CASSTRTGNQETQYF.

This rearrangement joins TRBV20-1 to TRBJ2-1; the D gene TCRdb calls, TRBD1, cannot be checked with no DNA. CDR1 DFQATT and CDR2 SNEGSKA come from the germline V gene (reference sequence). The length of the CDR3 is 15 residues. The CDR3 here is CSAHIRGEEYNEQFF.

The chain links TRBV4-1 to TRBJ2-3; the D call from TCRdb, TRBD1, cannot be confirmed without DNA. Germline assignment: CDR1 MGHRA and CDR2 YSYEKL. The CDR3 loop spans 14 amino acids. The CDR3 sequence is CASRQGPTYNTQYF.

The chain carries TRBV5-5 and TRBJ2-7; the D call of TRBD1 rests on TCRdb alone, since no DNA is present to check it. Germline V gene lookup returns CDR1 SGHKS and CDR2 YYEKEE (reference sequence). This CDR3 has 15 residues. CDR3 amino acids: CASSSEQGIGNEQYF. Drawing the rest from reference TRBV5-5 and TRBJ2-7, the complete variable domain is DAGVTQSPTHLIKTRGQQVTLRCSPISGHKSVSWYQQVLGQGPQFIFQYYEKEERGRGNFPDRFSARQFPNYSSELNVNALLLGDSALYLCASSSEQGIGNEQYFGPGTRLTVT.

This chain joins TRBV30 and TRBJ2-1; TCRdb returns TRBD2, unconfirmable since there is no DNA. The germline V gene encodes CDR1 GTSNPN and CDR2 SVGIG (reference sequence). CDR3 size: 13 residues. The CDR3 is CAWSTLAADEQFF.

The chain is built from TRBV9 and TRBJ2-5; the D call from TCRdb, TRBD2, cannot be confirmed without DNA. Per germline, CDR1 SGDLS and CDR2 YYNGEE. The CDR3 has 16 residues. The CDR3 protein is CASSTWPGPGGEIQYF.

The CDR3: CASSGGPNQPQHF. V is TRBV9 and J is TRBJ1-5. CDR3 length equals 13 residues. Germline V gene data show CDR1 as SGDLS and CDR2 as YYNGEE.

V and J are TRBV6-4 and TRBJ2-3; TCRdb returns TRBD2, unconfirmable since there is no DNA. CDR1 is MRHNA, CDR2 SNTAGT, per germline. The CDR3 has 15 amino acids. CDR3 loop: CASRRDSGSADTQYF.

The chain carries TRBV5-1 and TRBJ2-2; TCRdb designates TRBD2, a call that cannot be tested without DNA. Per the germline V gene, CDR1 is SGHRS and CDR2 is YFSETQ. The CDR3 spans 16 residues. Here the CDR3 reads CASSLALARRTGELFF.

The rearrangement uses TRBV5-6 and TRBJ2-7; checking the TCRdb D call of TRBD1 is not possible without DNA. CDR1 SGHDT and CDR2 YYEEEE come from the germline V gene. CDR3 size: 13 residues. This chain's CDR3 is CASSSTGTLEQYF.

Here the CDR3 reads CATSRVQQGTEAFF. The V call is TRBV15, the J call TRBJ1-1; with no DNA, the TCRdb D assignment of TRBD1 cannot be verified. Per germline, CDR1 LNHNV and CDR2 YYDKDF (reference sequence). This CDR3 contains 14 residues.

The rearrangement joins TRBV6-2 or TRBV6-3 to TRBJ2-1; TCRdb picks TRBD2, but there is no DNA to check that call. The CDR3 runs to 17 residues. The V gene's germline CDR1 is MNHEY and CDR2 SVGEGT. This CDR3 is CASSLPLGLAGYNEQFF.

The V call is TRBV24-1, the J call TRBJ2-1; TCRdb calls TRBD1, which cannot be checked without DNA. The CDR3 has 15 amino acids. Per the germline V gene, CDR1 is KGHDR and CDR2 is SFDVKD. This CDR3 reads CATSDLWGDHNEQFF.

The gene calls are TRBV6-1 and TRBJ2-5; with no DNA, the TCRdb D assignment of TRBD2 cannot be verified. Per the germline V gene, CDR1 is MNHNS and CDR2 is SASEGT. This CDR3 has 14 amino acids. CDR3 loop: CASTMGLGAETQYF.

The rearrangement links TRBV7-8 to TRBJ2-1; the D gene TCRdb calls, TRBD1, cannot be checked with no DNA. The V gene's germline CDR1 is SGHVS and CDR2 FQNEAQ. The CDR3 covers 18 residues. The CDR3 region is CASSSGGAGGGSYNEQFF.

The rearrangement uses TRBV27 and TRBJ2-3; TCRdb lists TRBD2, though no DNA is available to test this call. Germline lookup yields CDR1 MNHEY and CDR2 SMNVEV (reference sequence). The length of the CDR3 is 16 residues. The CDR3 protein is CASSIAGGPNTDTQYF.

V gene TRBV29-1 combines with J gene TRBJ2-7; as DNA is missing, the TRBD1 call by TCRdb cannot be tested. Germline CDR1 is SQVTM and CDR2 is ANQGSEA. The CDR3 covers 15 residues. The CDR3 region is CSAQRGQGTYEEQYF.

The CDR3 loop is CASSLDLWGVYGYTF. This chain connects TRBV7-2 to TRBJ1-2; TCRdb names TRBD1, which stays unverified in the absence of DNA. The CDR3 is 15 amino acids. Per germline, CDR1 SGHTA and CDR2 FQGNSA.

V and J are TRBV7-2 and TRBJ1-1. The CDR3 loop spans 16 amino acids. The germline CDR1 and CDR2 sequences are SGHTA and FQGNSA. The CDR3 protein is CASSRDPGTPNTEAFF.

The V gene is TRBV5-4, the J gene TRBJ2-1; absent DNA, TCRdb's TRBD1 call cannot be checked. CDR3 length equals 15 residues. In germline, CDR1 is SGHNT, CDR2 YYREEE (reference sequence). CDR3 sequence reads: CASSRALGRFNEQFF. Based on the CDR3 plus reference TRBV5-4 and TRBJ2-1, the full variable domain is ETGVTQSPTHLIKTRGQQVTLRCSSQSGHNTVSWYQQALGQGPQFIFQYYREEENGRGNFPPRFSGLQFPNYSSELNVNALELDDSALYLCASSRALGRFNEQFFGPGTRLTVL.

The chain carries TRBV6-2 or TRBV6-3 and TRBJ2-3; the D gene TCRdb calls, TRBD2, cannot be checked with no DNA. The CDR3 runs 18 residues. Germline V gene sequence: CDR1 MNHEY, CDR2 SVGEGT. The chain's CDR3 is CASATIPGLAGEADTQYF.

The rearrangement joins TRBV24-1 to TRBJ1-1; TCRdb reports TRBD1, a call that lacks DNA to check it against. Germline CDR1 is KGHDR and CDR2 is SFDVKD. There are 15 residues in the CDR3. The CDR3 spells CATSDSQGAETEAFF.

CDR3 protein: CASSPYQGLAKLYNEQFF. The chain is built from TRBV11-1 and TRBJ2-1; TCRdb's D gene call, TRBD2, goes unchecked for lack of DNA. CDR3 size: 18 residues. The V gene's germline CDR1 is SGHAT and CDR2 FQDESV (reference sequence).

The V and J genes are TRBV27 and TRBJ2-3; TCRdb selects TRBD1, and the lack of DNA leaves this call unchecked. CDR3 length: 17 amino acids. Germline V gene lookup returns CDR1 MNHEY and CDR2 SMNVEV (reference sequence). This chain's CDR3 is CASSLWDRGPNTDTQYF.

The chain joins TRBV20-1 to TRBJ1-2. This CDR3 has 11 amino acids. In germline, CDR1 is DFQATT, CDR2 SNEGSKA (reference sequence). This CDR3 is CSARDTEGYTF.

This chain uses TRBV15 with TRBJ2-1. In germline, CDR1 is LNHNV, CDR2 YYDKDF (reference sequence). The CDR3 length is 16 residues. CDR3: CATSRALAGVYNEQFF.

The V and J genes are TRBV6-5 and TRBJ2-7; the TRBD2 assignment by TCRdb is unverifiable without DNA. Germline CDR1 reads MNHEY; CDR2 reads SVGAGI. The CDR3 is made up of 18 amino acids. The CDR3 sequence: CASSYTRSRLAVNYEQYF.

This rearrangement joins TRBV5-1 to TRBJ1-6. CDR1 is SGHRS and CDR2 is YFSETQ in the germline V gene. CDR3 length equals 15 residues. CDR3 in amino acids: CASSLDRGDYSPLHF.